This T cell receptor beta chain stems from a study of T cells in Graves' hyperthyroidism and ophthalmopathy. Study background: Pretreatment peripheral blood was obtained at initial diagnosis.

This CDR3 is built from 15 residues. V lost 5 bases and J lost 1, with 15 bases in between. Germline CDR1 DFQATT, CDR2 SNEGSKA (reference sequence). The source material, RNA transcripts, was used to amplify TCR beta CDR3 regions. HTBI primers were employed in a first-round RT-PCR of the TCR CDR3. TCRdb reprocessed the multiplex PCR reads with MiXCR, giving one entry per CDR3 protein. Altogether more than 500,000 distinct CDR3 sequences are present, around 15% being singletons, with the ten largest covering 3% to 4%. No progression to ophthalmopathy during 18 months of follow-up defined stable disease. In making diagnoses, clinical symptoms, serum thyroxine and TRAb, thyroid ultrasound and orbital computed tomography were all used. This clonotype was seen a handful of times.

The specimen was blood. The origin of this receptor is a woman under 40 with Graves' hyperthyroidism. The chain has TRBV20-1 and TRBJ2-1, with D uncertain. The DNA of the CDR3 is TGCAGTGCTCGCACAGAGAAGTTATCCTACAATGAGCAGTTCTTC. This gives the protein CSARTEKLSYNEQFF.